This T cell receptor beta chain derives from a study of blood T cell repertoires in COVID-19. About the research overall: Sites across the United States, Italy and Spain contributed samples from acute and convalescent COVID-19. T cells, B-cell-depleted T cells, or PBMCs supplied cDNA or gDNA.

Original handling: Reference gene primer amplification in the assay estimated nucleated cell counts. Using immunoSEQ multiplex PCR, the repertoire was profiled, and TCRdb retains in-frame clones only, with some absent. Clonal size and the V and J genes are those of that table, whereas D and trimming came from the DNA. The data contain about 180,000 clones, 70% to 90% of them singletons. The germline CDR1 and CDR2 sequences are SGHTA and FQGTGA. V gave up 5 bases and J gave up 4 bases; unmatched junction bases: 11. This CDR3 spans 16 amino acids. This clone was seen once. The same CDR3 arises from other DNA sequences in this sample as well.

This sequence originates from a human donor with active or convalescent COVID-19. The donor label of this sample is uncertain. The sequencing input was peripheral blood. The gene calls are TRBV7-3 and TRBJ2-1, with 7 nucleotides matching TRBD2. CDR3 bases: TGTGCCAGCAGCCTAGGTAGTGGCGGGAGTTACAATGAGCAGTTCTTC. This sequence encodes CASSLGSGGSYNEQFF.